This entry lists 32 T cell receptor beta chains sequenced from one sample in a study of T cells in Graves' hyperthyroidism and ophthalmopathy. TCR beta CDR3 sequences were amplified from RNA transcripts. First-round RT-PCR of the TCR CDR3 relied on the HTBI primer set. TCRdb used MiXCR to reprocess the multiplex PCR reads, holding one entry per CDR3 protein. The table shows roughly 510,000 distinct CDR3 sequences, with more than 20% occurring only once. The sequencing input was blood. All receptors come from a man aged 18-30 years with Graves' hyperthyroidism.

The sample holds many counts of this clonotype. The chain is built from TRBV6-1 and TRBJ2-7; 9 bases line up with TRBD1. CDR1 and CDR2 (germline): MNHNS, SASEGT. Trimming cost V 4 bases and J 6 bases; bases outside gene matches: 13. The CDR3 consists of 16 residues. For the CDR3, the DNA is TGTGCCAGCAGTGCTAGGGACAGGGTAATCGACAGCGAGCAGTACTTC. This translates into CASSARDRVIDSEQYF.

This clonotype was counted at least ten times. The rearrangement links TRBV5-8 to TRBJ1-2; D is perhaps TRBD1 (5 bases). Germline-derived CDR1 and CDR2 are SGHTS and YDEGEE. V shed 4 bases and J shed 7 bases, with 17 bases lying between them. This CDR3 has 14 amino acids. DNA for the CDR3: TGTGCCAGCAGCGGACTCAGGGCCCGGGGTGGCTACACCTTC. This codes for CASSGLRARGGYTF.

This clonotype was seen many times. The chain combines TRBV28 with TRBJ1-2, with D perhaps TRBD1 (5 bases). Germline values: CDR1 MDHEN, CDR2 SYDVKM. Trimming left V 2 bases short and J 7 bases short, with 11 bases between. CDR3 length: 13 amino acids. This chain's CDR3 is CASSLIPQGGYTF. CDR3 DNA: TGTGCCAGCAGTTTAATCCCGCAGGGTGGCTACACCTTC.

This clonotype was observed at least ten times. CDR3 nucleotide sequence: TGTGCCAGCAGTCCGCAAGAGAGTCGGGGAAACACCATATATTTT. The encoded protein is CASSPQESRGNTIYF. The rearrangement uses TRBV28 and TRBJ1-3; D ambiguous. The germline CDR1 and CDR2 sequences are MDHEN and SYDVKM. V shed 5 bases and J shed 4 bases, with 15 bases lying between them. CDR3 size: 15 residues.

The CDR3 DNA sequence: TGCGCCAGCAGCCAGGGCCTGACCCCGGCAGCTTTCTTT. This translates into CASSQGLTPAAFF. The V call is TRBV4-1, the J call TRBJ1-1; D unclear. This CDR3 region has 13 residues. Trimming removed 3 bases from V and 10 bases from J, with 15 bases in between. Looked up from germline, CDR1 is MGHRA and CDR2 is YSYEKL.

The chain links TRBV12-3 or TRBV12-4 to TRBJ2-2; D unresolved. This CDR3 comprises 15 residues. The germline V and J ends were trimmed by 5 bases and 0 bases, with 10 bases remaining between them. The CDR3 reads CASSQRPSNTGELFF. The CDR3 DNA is TGTGCCAGCAGTCAGCGCCCTTCGAACACCGGGGAGCTGTTTTTT.

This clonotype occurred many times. Here the CDR3 DNA reads TGTGCCACCAGTGATTATACGGCGACCGGGGAGCTGTTTTTT. Residues: CATSDYTATGELFF. The chain combines TRBV24-1 with TRBJ2-2; the D is unclear. The V gene lost 2 bases and the J gene lost 5 bases, with 8 bases spanning the gap. Germline loops: CDR1 KGHDR, CDR2 SFDVKD. The CDR3 covers 14 residues.

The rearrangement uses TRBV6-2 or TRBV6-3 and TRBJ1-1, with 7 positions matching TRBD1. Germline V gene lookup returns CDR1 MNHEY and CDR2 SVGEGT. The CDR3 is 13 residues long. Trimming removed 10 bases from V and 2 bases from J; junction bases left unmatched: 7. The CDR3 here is CATEGQSNTEAFF. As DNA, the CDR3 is TGTGCCACTGAGGGACAGAGCAACACTGAAGCTTTCTTT.

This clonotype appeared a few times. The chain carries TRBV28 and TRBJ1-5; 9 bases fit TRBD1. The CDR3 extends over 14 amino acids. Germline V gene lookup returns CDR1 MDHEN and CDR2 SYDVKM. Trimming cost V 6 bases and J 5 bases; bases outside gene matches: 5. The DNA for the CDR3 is TGTGCCAGCAGACTCGGGACAGGGTATCAGCCCCAGCATTTT. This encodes CASRLGTGYQPQHF. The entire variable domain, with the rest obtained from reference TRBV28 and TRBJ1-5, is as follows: DVKVTQSSRYLVKRTGEKVFLECVQDMDHENMFWYRQDPGLGLRLIYFSYDVKMKEKGDIPEGYSVSREKKERFSLILESASTNQTSMYLCASRLGTGYQPQHFGDGTRLSIL.

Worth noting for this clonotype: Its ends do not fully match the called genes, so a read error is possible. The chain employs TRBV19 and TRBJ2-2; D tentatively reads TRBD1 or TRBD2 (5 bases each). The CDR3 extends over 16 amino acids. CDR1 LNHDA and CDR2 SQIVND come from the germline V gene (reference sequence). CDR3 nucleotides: TGTGCCAGTAGCCGGAGTTGGGGCCCGAACACCGGGGAGCTGTGTTTT. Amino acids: CASSRSWGPNTGELCF.

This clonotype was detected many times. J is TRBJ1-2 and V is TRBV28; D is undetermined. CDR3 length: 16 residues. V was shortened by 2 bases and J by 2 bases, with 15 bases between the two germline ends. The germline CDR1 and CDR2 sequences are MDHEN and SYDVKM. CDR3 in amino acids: CASSLGSRAQNYGYTF. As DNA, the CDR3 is TGTGCCAGCAGTTTAGGTAGTCGGGCACAAAACTATGGCTACACCTTC.

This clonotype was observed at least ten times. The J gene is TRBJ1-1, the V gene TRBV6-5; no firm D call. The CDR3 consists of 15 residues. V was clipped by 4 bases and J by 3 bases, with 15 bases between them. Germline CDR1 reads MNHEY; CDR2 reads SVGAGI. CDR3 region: CASSSPRTGDTEAFF. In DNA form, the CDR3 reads TGTGCCAGCAGTTCACCCCGGACCGGGGACACTGAAGCTTTCTTT.

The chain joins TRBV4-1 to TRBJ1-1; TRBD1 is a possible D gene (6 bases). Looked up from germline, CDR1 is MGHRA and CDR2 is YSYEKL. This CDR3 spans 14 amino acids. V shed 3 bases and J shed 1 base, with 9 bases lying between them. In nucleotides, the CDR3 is TGCGCCAGCAGCCAGATGACAGGGAACACTGAAGCTTTCTTT. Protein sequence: CASSQMTGNTEAFF.

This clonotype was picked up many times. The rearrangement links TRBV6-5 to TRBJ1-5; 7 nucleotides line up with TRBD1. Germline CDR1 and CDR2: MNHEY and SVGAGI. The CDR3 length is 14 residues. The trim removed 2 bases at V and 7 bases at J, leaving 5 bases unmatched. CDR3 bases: TGTGCCAGCAGTTACACACGACAGGGCCAGCCCCAGCATTTT. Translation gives CASSYTRQGQPQHF.

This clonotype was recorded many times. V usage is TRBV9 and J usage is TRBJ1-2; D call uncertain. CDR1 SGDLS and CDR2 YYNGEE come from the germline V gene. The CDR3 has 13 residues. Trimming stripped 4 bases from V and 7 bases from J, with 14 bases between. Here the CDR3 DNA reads TGTGCCAGCAGCCCCGAGAGTTTTGGTGGCTACACCTTC. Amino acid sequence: CASSPESFGGYTF.

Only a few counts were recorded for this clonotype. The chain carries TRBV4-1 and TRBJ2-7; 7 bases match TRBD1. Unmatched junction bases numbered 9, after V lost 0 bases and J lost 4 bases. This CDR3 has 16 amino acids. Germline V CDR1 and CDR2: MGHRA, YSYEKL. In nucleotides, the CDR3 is TGCGCCAGCAGCCAAGAACCACAGGGGATTAAATACGAGCAGTACTTC. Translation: CASSQEPQGIKYEQYF.

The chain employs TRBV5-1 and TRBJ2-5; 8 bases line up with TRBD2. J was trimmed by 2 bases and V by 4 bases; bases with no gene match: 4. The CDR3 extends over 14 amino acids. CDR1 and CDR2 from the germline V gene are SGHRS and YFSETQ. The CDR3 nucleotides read TGCGCCAGCAGCGGCCGACTAGCGCAAGAGACCCAGTACTTC. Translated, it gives CASSGRLAQETQYF. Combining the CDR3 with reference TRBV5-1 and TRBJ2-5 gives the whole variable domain KAGVTQTPRYLIKTRGQQVTLSCSPISGHRSVSWYQQTPGQGLQFLFEYFSETQRNKGNFPGRFSGRQFSNSRSEMNVSTLELGDSALYLCASSGRLAQETQYFGPGTRLLVL.

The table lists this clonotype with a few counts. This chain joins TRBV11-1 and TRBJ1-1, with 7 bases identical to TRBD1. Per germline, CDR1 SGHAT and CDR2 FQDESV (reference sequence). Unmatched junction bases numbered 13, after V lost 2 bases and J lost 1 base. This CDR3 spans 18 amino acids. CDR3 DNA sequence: TGTGCCAGCAGCTTATCGACGGACAGGCCCAGGAGGAACACTGAAGCTTTCTTT. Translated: CASSLSTDRPRRNTEAFF.

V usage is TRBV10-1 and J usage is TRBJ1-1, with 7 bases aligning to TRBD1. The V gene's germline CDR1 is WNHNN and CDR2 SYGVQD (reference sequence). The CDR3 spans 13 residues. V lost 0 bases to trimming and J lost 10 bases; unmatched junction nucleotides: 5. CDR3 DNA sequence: TGCGCCAGCAGTGAGTCGGGGACAGCCCGAGCTTTCTTT. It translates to CASSESGTARAFF.

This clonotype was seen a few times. CDR3 loop: CASFGPHPRGSNQPQHF. DNA of the CDR3: TGTGCCAGTTTCGGGCCTCACCCTCGGGGCAGCAATCAGCCCCAGCATTTT. The chain uses TRBV19 and TRBJ1-5; TRBD1 is a possible D gene (5 bases). The V gene's germline CDR1 is LNHDA and CDR2 SQIVND (reference sequence). V lost 8 bases, J lost 1 base, and 21 bases lay in between. The CDR3 is 17 residues long.

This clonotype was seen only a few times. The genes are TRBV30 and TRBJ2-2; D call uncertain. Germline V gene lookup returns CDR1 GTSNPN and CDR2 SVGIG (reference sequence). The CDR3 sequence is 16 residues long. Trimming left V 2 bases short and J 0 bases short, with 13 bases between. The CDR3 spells CAWSSSYSSNTGELFF. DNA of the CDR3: TGTGCCTGGAGTTCGTCTTACAGTTCGAACACCGGGGAGCTGTTTTTT.

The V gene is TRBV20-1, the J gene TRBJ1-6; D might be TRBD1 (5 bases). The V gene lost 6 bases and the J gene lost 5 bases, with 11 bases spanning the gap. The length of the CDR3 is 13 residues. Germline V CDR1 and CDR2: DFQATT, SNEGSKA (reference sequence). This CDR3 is CSATGVDNSPLHF. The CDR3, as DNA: TGCAGTGCCACGGGGGTTGATAATTCACCCCTCCACTTT.

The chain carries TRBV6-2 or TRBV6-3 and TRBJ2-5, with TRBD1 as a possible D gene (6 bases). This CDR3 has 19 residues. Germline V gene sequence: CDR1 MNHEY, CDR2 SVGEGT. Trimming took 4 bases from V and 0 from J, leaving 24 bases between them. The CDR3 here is CASSLRGFSNSPNQETQYF. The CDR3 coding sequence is TGTGCCAGCAGTTTAAGGGGGTTTTCGAACAGCCCAAACCAAGAGACCCAGTACTTC.

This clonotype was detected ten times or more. CDR3 nucleotide sequence: TGTGCCAGCAGTTTATCGACAGGGGGGGGCTACACCTTC. Its translation is CASSLSTGGGYTF. The genes are TRBV6-5 and TRBJ1-2; 9 bases agree with TRBD1. V shed 4 bases and J 8 bases; nucleotides not matched to a gene: 5. Germline V lookup: CDR1 MNHEY, CDR2 SVGAGI. This CDR3 is built from 13 residues.

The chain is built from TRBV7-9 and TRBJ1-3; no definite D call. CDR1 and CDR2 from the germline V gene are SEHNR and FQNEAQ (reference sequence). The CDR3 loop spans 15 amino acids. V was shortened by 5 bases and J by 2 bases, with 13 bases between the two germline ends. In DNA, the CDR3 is TGTGCCAGCAGCCCAAGGACGGAGGCTGGAAACACCATATATTTT. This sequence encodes CASSPRTEAGNTIYF. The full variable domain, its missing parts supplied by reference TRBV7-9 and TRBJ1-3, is DTGVSQNPRHKITKRGQNVTFRCDPISEHNRLYWYRQTLGQGPEFLTYFQNEAQLEKSRLLSDRFSAERPKGSFSTLEIQRTEQGDSAMYLCASSPRTEAGNTIYFGEGSWLTVV.

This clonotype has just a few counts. DNA for the CDR3: TGCAGTGGTGTGAAGACCCAGTACTTC. Protein sequence: CSGVKTQYF. This chain connects TRBV20-1 to TRBJ2-5; no clear D. Germline V gives CDR1 DFQATT, CDR2 SNEGSKA (reference sequence). The ends were cut back, 7 bases at V and 6 bases at J, with 6 bases in the middle. This CDR3 comprises 9 residues.

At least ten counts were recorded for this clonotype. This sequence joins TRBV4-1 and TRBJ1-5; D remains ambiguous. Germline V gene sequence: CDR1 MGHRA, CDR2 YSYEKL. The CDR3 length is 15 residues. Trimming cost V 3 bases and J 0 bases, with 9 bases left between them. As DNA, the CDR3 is TGCGCCAGCAGCCAGGGAATTAATAGCAATCAGCCCCAGCATTTT. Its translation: CASSQGINSNQPQHF.

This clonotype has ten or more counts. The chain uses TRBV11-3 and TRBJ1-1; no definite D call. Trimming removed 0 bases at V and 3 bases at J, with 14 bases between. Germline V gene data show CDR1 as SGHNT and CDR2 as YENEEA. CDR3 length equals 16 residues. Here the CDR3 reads CASSLDVMGRDTEAFF. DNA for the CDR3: TGTGCCAGCAGCTTAGATGTAATGGGGAGGGACACTGAAGCTTTCTTT.

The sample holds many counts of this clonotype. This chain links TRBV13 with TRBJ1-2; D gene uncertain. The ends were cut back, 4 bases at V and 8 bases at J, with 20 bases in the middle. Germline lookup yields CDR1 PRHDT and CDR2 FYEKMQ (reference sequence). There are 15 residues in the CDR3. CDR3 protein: CASSSGRGGMIGYTF. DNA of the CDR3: TGTGCCAGCAGCTCGGGTCGTGGAGGGATGATAGGCTACACCTTC.

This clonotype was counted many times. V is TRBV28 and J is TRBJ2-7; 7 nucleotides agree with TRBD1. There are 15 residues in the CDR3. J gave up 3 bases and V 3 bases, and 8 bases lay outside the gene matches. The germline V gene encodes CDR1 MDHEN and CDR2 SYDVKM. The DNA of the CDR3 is TGTGCCAGCAGTTTCGTCAGGGCAGGGGGCTACGAGCAGTACTTC. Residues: CASSFVRAGGYEQYF. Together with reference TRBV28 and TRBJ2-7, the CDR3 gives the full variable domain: DVKVTQSSRYLVKRTGEKVFLECVQDMDHENMFWYRQDPGLGLRLIYFSYDVKMKEKGDIPEGYSVSREKKERFSLILESASTNQTSMYLCASSFVRAGGYEQYFGPGTRLTVT.

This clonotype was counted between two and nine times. The CDR3 sequence is CASSSPLGLGSQETQYF. The DNA for the CDR3 is TGTGCCAGCAGTTCACCTCTAGGACTAGGATCACAAGAGACCCAGTACTTC. The chain employs TRBV2 and TRBJ2-5, with 7 bases lining up with TRBD2. In germline, CDR1 is SNHLY, CDR2 FYNNEI. CDR3 size: 17 residues. Trimming removed 5 bases from V and 2 bases from J; junction bases left unmatched: 14. Together with reference TRBV2 and TRBJ2-5, the CDR3 gives the full variable domain: EPEVTQTPSHQVTQMGQEVILRCVPISNHLYFYWYRQILGQKVEFLVSFYNNEISEKSEIFDDQFSVERPDGSNFTLKIRSTKLEDSAMYFCASSSPLGLGSQETQYFGPGTRLLVL.

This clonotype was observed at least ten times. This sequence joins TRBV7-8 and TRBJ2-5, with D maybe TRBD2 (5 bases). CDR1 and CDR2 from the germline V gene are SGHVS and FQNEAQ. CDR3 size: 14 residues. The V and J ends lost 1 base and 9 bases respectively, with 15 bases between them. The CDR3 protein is CASSLEAPLSAQYF. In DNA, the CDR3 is TGTGCCAGCAGCTTAGAAGCCCCTCTTAGCGCCCAGTACTTC.